Listed here are 14 T cell receptor beta chains from one sample, sequenced in a study of cytomegalovirus exposure and HLA in healthy donors. With 60 Vbeta and 13 Jbeta primers, the PCR was carried out. The protocol was immunoSEQ multiplex PCR, while the TCRdb copy is restricted to in-frame clones and leaves out a portion. The profile shows fewer than 250,000 clones, approximately 79% of them singletons. The sequenced sample consisted of PBMCs. The receptor source for this set is a girl aged 2 to 10 in good health and CMV-seronegative.

This clone came up a few times. The genes are TRBV6-1 and TRBJ1-5; no reliable D call. The germline V gene encodes CDR1 MNHNS and CDR2 SASEGT. This CDR3 has 16 amino acids. The ends were cut back, 0 bases at V and 7 bases at J, with 16 bases in the middle. CDR3 nucleotide sequence: TGTGCCAGCAGTGAAGCGCTCCGGGGTGTAGGGCAGCCCCAGCATTTT. This gives the protein CASSEALRGVGQPQHF.

This clone was counted once. The rearrangement joins TRBV4-2 to TRBJ2-6; D remains unclear. Deletions cut 5 bases from V and 0 bases from J, with 8 bases between. Germline assignment: CDR1 LGHNA and CDR2 YNFKEQ. The CDR3 contains 15 residues. CDR3 in DNA: TGTGCCAGCAGCTCCACAAGCTCTGGGGCCAACGTCCTGACTTTC. This codes for CASSSTSSGANVLTF.

The rearrangement joins TRBV9 to TRBJ2-7; 10 nucleotides match TRBD2. The CDR3 loop spans 15 amino acids. Per germline, CDR1 SGDLS and CDR2 YYNGEE. V lost 3 bases to trimming and J lost 2 bases; unmatched junction nucleotides: 5. CDR3 DNA sequence: TGTGCCAGCAGCGCGAAAGCGGGGGGGACCTACGAGCAGTACTTC. This translates into CASSAKAGGTYEQYF.

The chain is built from TRBV5-1 and TRBJ2-3, with 14 bases that match TRBD2. The CDR3 loop spans 18 amino acids. The ends lost 4 bases at V and 3 bases at J; junction bases unmatched: 10. The germline gives CDR1 SGHRS, CDR2 YFSETQ. Here the CDR3 DNA reads TGCGCCAGCAGCCAAGGACTAGCGGGAGGAACCATAACAGATACGCAGTATTTT. Residues: CASSQGLAGGTITDTQYF.

The V and J genes are TRBV19 and TRBJ1-3; D uncertain. The CDR3 extends over 18 amino acids. CDR1 and CDR2 from the germline V gene are LNHDA and SQIVND (reference sequence). Trimming removed 4 bases from V and 0 bases from J, with 19 bases in between. The CDR3 sequence is CASSRLKRQLFSGNTIYF. The CDR3 DNA follows: TGTGCCAGTAGTAGACTTAAGCGCCAACTCTTCTCTGGAAACACCATATATTTT.

This rearrangement joins TRBV4-1 to TRBJ2-7; 7 bases fit TRBD1. This CDR3 region has 14 residues. After removal of 8 bases from V and 1 base from J, the junction contained 8 bases not matched to a gene. Per germline, CDR1 MGHRA and CDR2 YSYEKL. CDR3 nucleotides: TGCGCCAGCTCGCGTCAGGGGGAATCCTACGAGCAGTACTTC. It is translated as CASSRQGESYEQYF.

The rearrangement links TRBV5-4 to TRBJ2-3; a weak D match, TRBD1 (5 bases). Germline CDR1 and CDR2: SGHNT and YYREEE (reference sequence). Trimming stripped 4 bases from V and 5 bases from J, with 17 bases between. CDR3 length: 15 amino acids. The CDR3, as DNA: TGTGCCAGCAGCCTGGCTGGGGCGCAGGGAGATACGCAGTATTTT. Translating it yields CASSLAGAQGDTQYF. Variable domain in full (rest from reference TRBV5-4 and TRBJ2-3): ETGVTQSPTHLIKTRGQQVTLRCSSQSGHNTVSWYQQALGQGPQFIFQYYREEENGRGNFPPRFSGLQFPNYSSELNVNALELDDSALYLCASSLAGAQGDTQYFGPGTRLTVL.

This clone turned up a few times. The J gene is TRBJ2-5, the V gene TRBV7-2; D is perhaps TRBD1 (6 bases). This CDR3 contains 14 residues. Trimming pared 5 bases from V and 3 bases from J, leaving 13 bases between. Germline values: CDR1 SGHTA, CDR2 FQGNSA. The CDR3 bases are TGTGCCAGCAGCCTCGGGACAACGGAAGAGACCCAGTACTTC. Amino acids: CASSLGTTEETQYF.

This chain uses TRBV21-1 with TRBJ2-1; TRBD1 was called by the table and not checked on the DNA. TRBV21-1 represents a pseudogene. The CDR3 is 17 amino acids. CDR3 protein: CATTAVRDRASYNEQFF. CDR3 nucleotide sequence: TGTGCCACCACGGCCGTCCGGGACAGGGCCTCCTACAATGAGCAGTTCTTC.

The sample holds a few counts of this clone. The chain combines TRBV7-2 with TRBJ2-2; 9 bases are shared with TRBD2. The CDR3 spans 15 residues. V lost 3 bases and J lost 4; bases outside the gene matches: 3. Germline CDR1 reads SGHTA; CDR2 reads FQGNSA. The CDR3 spells CASSFGGRGTGELFF. CDR3 sequence (DNA): TGTGCCAGCAGCTTTGGCGGGAGGGGCACCGGGGAGCTGTTTTTT.

The chain carries TRBV29-1 and TRBJ2-1; D gene unclear. The CDR3 loop spans 11 amino acids. V was trimmed by 8 bases and J by 5 bases, leaving 10 bases between them. Germline V gene data show CDR1 as SQVTM and CDR2 as ANQGSEA. The CDR3 nucleotides are TGCAGCCCCGAACGGGACAATGAGCAGTTCTTC. This codes for CSPERDNEQFF.

The gene calls are TRBV4-2 and TRBJ1-6, with 9 bases aligning to TRBD1. The CDR3 contains 17 residues. CDR1 and CDR2 (germline): LGHNA, YNFKEQ. Germline trimming cut 0 bases from V and 7 bases from J; bases unmatched to any gene: 7. The DNA of the CDR3 is TGTGCCAGCAGCCAAGATCCCTTGACAGGGGGAAATTCACCCCTCCACTTT. It specifies CASSQDPLTGGNSPLHF.

V is TRBV6-5 and J is TRBJ2-3; possible D gene TRBD2, 5 bases. The CDR3 totals 15 residues. CDR1 and CDR2 from the germline V gene are MNHEY and SVGAGI. Trimming shortened V by 4 bases and J by 2 bases, and 13 bases separated the two germline ends. The CDR3 loop reads CASSSYVGDTDTQYF. CDR3 nucleotides: TGTGCCAGCAGTTCTTACGTCGGGGACACAGATACGCAGTATTTT.

This clone was counted a single time. The rearrangement joins TRBV29-1 to TRBJ1-2; D possibly corresponds to TRBD1 (6 bases). CDR1 and CDR2 from the germline V gene are SQVTM and ANQGSEA. The CDR3 length is 13 residues. V shed 7 bases and J shed 1 base, with 13 bases lying between them. The CDR3 reads CSARDIDNYGYTF. CDR3 in DNA: TGCAGCGCCCGGGACATCGATAACTATGGCTACACCTTC. Full variable domain (remainder filled in from reference TRBV29-1 and TRBJ1-2): SAVISQKPSRDICQRGTSLTIQCQVDSQVTMMFWYRQQPGQSLTLIATANQGSEATYESGFVIDKFPISRPNLTFSTLTVSNMSPEDSSIYLCSARDIDNYGYTFGSGTRLTVV.